A single sample is the source of the 12 T cell receptor beta chains below, sequenced in a study of PD-1 blockade in classical Hodgkin lymphoma. Sequenced by immunoSEQ multiplex PCR; TCRdb stores in-frame clones only, minus some. The sample holds roughly 150,000 clones, 78% seen once. Each patient's relapse followed autologous stem cell transplantation, and brentuximab vedotin exposure varied. The sequences come from peripheral blood mononuclear cells (PBMCs), collected before the second cycle of nivolumab. The source of these receptors is a human donor with classical Hodgkin lymphoma.

This chain connects TRBV6-1 to TRBJ1-3, with TRBD1 identical over 7 bases. The CDR3 has 15 amino acids. The V and J ends lost 6 bases and 4 bases, in that order; junction bases with no gene match: 9. In germline, CDR1 is MNHNS, CDR2 SASEGT. The CDR3 loop reads CASRLDRVAGNTIYF. In DNA form, the CDR3 reads TGTGCCAGCAGACTCGACAGGGTGGCCGGAAACACCATATATTTT.

The chain has TRBV12-5 and TRBJ1-1; maybe TRBD1 (5 bases). Germline assignment: CDR1 LGHNT and CDR2 FRNRAP. With 1 base removed from V and 4 bases from J, the gap between germline ends came to 10 bases. There are 14 residues in the CDR3. The chain's CDR3 is CASGLGGGGTEAFF. CDR3 DNA sequence: TGTGCTAGTGGTTTGGGGGGGGGAGGCACTGAAGCTTTCTTT.

The V and J genes are TRBV10-1 and TRBJ2-1; 10 bases map to TRBD2. The CDR3 is 17 residues long. Germline CDR1 and CDR2: WNHNN and SYGVQD (reference sequence). The V and J ends lost 6 bases and 3 bases, in that order; junction bases with no gene match: 11. This CDR3 reads CASRCSRASGSYNEQFF. CDR3 DNA: TGCGCCAGCAGATGCTCTCGGGCTAGCGGGAGCTACAATGAGCAGTTCTTC.

The rearrangement joins TRBV5-1 to TRBJ2-7, with a tentative D call TRBD1 (6 bases). V was clipped by 3 bases and J by 3 bases, with 13 bases between them. The CDR3 runs 14 residues. Germline loops: CDR1 SGHRS, CDR2 YFSETQ. The CDR3 reads CASSSQGPFYEQYF. As DNA, the CDR3 is TGCGCCAGCAGCTCACAGGGACCCTTCTACGAGCAGTACTTC.

The V and J genes are TRBV6-1 and TRBJ2-3; 11 bases line up with TRBD2. The junction had 3 bases not matched to a gene; V was cut back by 5 bases and J by 2 bases. CDR3 length: 15 amino acids. Germline assignment: CDR1 MNHNS and CDR2 SASEGT. CDR3 nucleotides: TGTGCCAGCAGTTTACTAGCGGGGGACACAGATACGCAGTATTTT. This encodes CASSLLAGDTDTQYF.

The J gene is TRBJ1-3, the V gene TRBV2, with D uncertain. Trimming removed 3 bases from V and 8 bases from J, with 11 bases in between. The germline V gene encodes CDR1 SNHLY and CDR2 FYNNEI. The CDR3 has 13 amino acids. As DNA, the CDR3 is TGTGCCAGCAGTGAGACGCGCCGGGACACCATATATTTT. This gives the protein CASSETRRDTIYF. Variable domain in full (rest from reference TRBV2 and TRBJ1-3): EPEVTQTPSHQVTQMGQEVILRCVPISNHLYFYWYRQILGQKVEFLVSFYNNEISEKSEIFDDQFSVERPDGSNFTLKIRSTKLEDSAMYFCASSETRRDTIYFGEGSWLTVV.

The V gene is TRBV6-1, the J gene TRBJ1-5; D uncertain. Per the germline V gene, CDR1 is MNHNS and CDR2 is SASEGT. V lost 8 bases, J lost 4 bases, and 9 bases lay in between. The CDR3 is 12 amino acids. The CDR3 protein is CASRRANQPQHF. The CDR3 DNA is TGTGCCAGCCGACGGGCAAATCAGCCCCAGCATTTT.

The chain is built from TRBV6-6 and TRBJ2-3; D remains unclear. Trimming cost V 1 base and J 5 bases, with 4 bases left between them. Germline loops: CDR1 MNHNY, CDR2 SVGAGI (reference sequence). The CDR3 length is 12 residues. Here the CDR3 reads CASSYLEDTQYF. The CDR3 DNA sequence: TGTGCCAGCAGTTACTTAGAAGATACGCAGTATTTT.

This clone was seen more than once but under ten times. V is TRBV4-2 and J is TRBJ2-2; D gene ambiguous. CDR1 and CDR2 (germline): LGHNA, YNFKEQ. This CDR3 is 15 amino acids long. Trimming pared 1 base from V and 1 base from J, leaving 7 bases between. DNA for the CDR3: TGTGCCAGCAGCCAAGTCGCAGGGAACACCGGGGAGCTGTTTTTT. This translates into CASSQVAGNTGELFF.

The V gene is TRBV5-1, the J gene TRBJ2-3, with 7 bases that match TRBD1. The CDR3 is 14 amino acids. CDR1 is SGHRS and CDR2 is YFSETQ in the germline V gene. V trimming: 4 bases; J trimming: 4 bases; junction bases outside the gene matches: 6. As DNA, the CDR3 is TGCGCCAGCAGCCAAGGACAGGTTGCAGATACGCAGTATTTT. Translation gives CASSQGQVADTQYF.

The genes are TRBV5-1 and TRBJ2-5; D tentatively fits TRBD1 or TRBD2 (5 bases each). The CDR3 has 20 residues. V shed 2 bases and J shed 2 bases, with 28 bases lying between them. From germline, CDR1 is SGHRS and CDR2 YFSETQ. CDR3 nucleotide sequence: TGCGCCAGCAGCTTCCAGCCCGTTCTGGGATCGGGACCCCGTCAAGAGACCCAGTACTTC. This encodes CASSFQPVLGSGPRQETQYF.

The chain employs TRBV6-6 and TRBJ1-1, with a tentative D call TRBD1 (5 bases). Between the trimmed V and J ends, which lost 5 bases and 6 bases, there was a span of 19 bases. The length of the CDR3 is 15 residues. Germline loops: CDR1 MNHNY, CDR2 SVGAGI (reference sequence). The CDR3 loop is CASSASSRVGAEAFF. In DNA, the CDR3 is TGTGCCAGCAGTGCCTCCTCCAGGGTGGGAGCTGAAGCTTTCTTT.